The 30 T cell receptor beta chains below come from one sample, sequenced in a study of cytomegalovirus exposure and HLA in healthy donors. Amplification used 60 Vbeta primers and 13 Jbeta primers. Clones were read by immunoSEQ multiplex PCR, and TCRdb kept only the in-frame ones, dropping some. The sample consists of about 190,000 clones, around 84% of them appearing once. Sequenced sample: PBMCs. Source of these receptors: a woman aged 18-29 years in good health and CMV-seronegative.

The genes are TRBV18 and TRBJ2-1, with 10 bases aligning to TRBD2. Germline loops: CDR1 KGHSH, CDR2 LQKENI. The CDR3 is made up of 14 amino acids. V was clipped by 5 bases and J by 9 bases; unmatched bases: 7. The CDR3 is CASSAPSGSGEQFF. In DNA, the CDR3 is TGTGCCAGCTCAGCGCCTAGCGGGAGTGGTGAGCAGTTCTTC.

The V gene is TRBV6-5, the J gene TRBJ2-7; 8 bases fit TRBD2. Germline loops: CDR1 MNHEY, CDR2 SVGAGI. The V and J ends lost 6 bases and 3 bases, in that order; junction bases with no gene match: 10. The CDR3 consists of 15 residues. The CDR3 DNA reads TGTGCCAGCAGCCCCCAGAGCGGGAGTGTCTACGAGCAGTACTTC. This codes for CASSPQSGSVYEQYF.

This chain connects TRBV6-1 to TRBJ1-1, with unresolved D. This CDR3 is built from 13 residues. Looked up from germline, CDR1 is MNHNS and CDR2 is SASEGT. Trimming cost V 2 bases and J 1 base, with 5 bases left between them. The CDR3 DNA follows: TGTGCCAGCAGTGAACACAGGAACACTGAAGCTTTCTTT. Amino acid sequence: CASSEHRNTEAFF.

This chain joins TRBV27 and TRBJ2-7; 7 positions agree with TRBD1. V shed 2 bases and J 2 bases; nucleotides not matched to a gene: 18. Germline V lookup: CDR1 MNHEY, CDR2 SMNVEV (reference sequence). The CDR3 covers 19 residues. The CDR3 sequence is CASSLGRAFGEGAAYEQYF. CDR3 in DNA: TGTGCCAGCAGTTTAGGCCGTGCCTTTGGAGAGGGGGCGGCCTACGAGCAGTACTTC.

The chain recombines TRBV6-5 with TRBJ2-5, with 10 nucleotides matching TRBD2. The CDR3 runs to 15 residues. Germline V CDR1 and CDR2: MNHEY, SVGAGI. Trimming took 6 bases from V and 4 from J; bases not matched to a gene: 8. This CDR3 reads CASRRSGRAGETQYF. For the CDR3, the DNA is TGTGCCAGCAGGCGAAGCGGGAGGGCGGGAGAGACCCAGTACTTC.

This clone was found a few times. J is TRBJ2-2 and V is TRBV5-4, with 9 positions matching TRBD1. V was clipped by 1 base and J by 7 bases; unmatched bases: 2. Germline CDR1 reads SGHNT; CDR2 reads YYREEE (reference sequence). The CDR3 contains 14 residues. This chain's CDR3 is CASSLTGGNGELFF. CDR3 DNA: TGTGCCAGCAGCTTGACAGGGGGCAACGGGGAGCTGTTTTTT.

V is TRBV5-1 and J is TRBJ2-1, with D uncertain. Germline CDR1 is SGHRS and CDR2 is YFSETQ. V shed 4 bases and J shed 3 bases, with 11 bases lying between them. The CDR3 sequence is 14 residues long. Here the CDR3 DNA reads TGCGCCAGCAGCCTGAGACTCTTCTACAATGAGCAGTTCTTC. Protein: CASSLRLFYNEQFF.

The chain recombines TRBV19 with TRBJ2-4; a weak D match, TRBD2 (5 bases). CDR1 LNHDA and CDR2 SQIVND come from the germline V gene (reference sequence). CDR3 length: 16 residues. V was shortened by 3 bases and J by 2 bases, with 14 bases between the two germline ends. CDR3 protein: CASSIGSGGSKNIQYF. DNA of the CDR3: TGTGCCAGTAGTATTGGATCTGGCGGGTCCAAAAACATTCAGTACTTC.

This clone was detected once. In nucleotides, the CDR3 is TGTGCCAGCAGTGAACTGGGTATAGCGCCCAATGAGCAGTTCTTC. Translated: CASSELGIAPNEQFF. The J gene is TRBJ2-1, the V gene TRBV2, with D perhaps TRBD2 (5 bases). V lost 2 bases, J lost 6 bases, and 14 bases lay in between. Germline-derived CDR1 and CDR2 are SNHLY and FYNNEI. This CDR3 is built from 15 residues.

CDR3 sequence: CASSQLAGTYNEQFF. DNA of the CDR3: TGTGCCAGCAGCCAGCTAGCGGGAACCTACAATGAGCAGTTCTTC. The genes are TRBV14 and TRBJ2-1; 9 bases are shared with TRBD2. V shed 3 bases, J shed 2 bases, and the junction held 2 bases outside the gene matches. Germline loops: CDR1 SGHDN, CDR2 FVKESK. The CDR3 totals 15 residues.

This chain connects TRBV19 to TRBJ1-5; 7 nucleotides agree with TRBD1. Trimming cost V 5 bases and J 3 bases; bases outside gene matches: 4. The CDR3 sequence is 14 residues long. Germline CDR1 LNHDA, CDR2 SQIVND (reference sequence). Written as DNA, the CDR3 is TGTGCCAGTAGTCCTACAGGGGACAATCAGCCCCAGCATTTT. This gives the protein CASSPTGDNQPQHF.

The table lists this clone with a few counts. The chain recombines TRBV4-3 with TRBJ1-5; D call uncertain. CDR1 is LGHNA, CDR2 YSLEER, per germline. The ends were cut back, 0 bases at V and 5 bases at J, with 5 bases in the middle. The CDR3 loop spans 13 amino acids. The CDR3 bases are TGCGCCAGCAGCCAAGATCTTTATCAGCCCCAGCATTTT. Its translation is CASSQDLYQPQHF.

The V gene is TRBV18, the J gene TRBJ1-1, with 7 positions matching TRBD1. In germline, CDR1 is KGHSH, CDR2 LQKENI. J gave up 10 bases and V 3 bases, and 20 bases lay outside the gene matches. The CDR3 is made up of 17 amino acids. CDR3 protein: CASSPDDRAHILVRAFF. DNA of the CDR3: TGTGCCAGCTCACCCGACGACAGGGCCCACATTCTGGTCAGAGCTTTCTTT. Variable domain in full (rest from reference TRBV18 and TRBJ1-1): NAGVMQNPRHLVRRRGQEARLRCSPMKGHSHVYWYRQLPEEGLKFMVYLQKENIIDESGMPKERFSAEFPKEGPSILRIQQVVRGDSAAYFCASSPDDRAHILVRAFFGQGTRLTVV.

V usage is TRBV6-9 and J usage is TRBJ2-5; TRBD1 aligns across 7 bases. The V gene's germline CDR1 is MNHGY and CDR2 SVAAGI. This CDR3 has 16 amino acids. Trimming cost V 6 bases and J 3 bases; bases outside gene matches: 13. The CDR3 loop reads CASRYDRVDSKETQYF. CDR3 nucleotides: TGTGCCAGCAGATATGACAGGGTTGACTCGAAAGAGACCCAGTACTTC.

This chain joins TRBV15 and TRBJ2-1; 7 bases match TRBD2. The CDR3 is 15 amino acids. The junction had 2 bases not matched to a gene; V was cut back by 2 bases and J by 1 base. Per the germline V gene, CDR1 is LNHNV and CDR2 is YYDKDF (reference sequence). The CDR3 region has the DNA TGTGCCACCAGCAGAACTAGCGAGTCCTACAATGAGCAGTTCTTC. It encodes CATSRTSESYNEQFF.

V usage is TRBV11-2 and J usage is TRBJ2-7; D call uncertain. The CDR3 length is 13 residues. Germline V lookup: CDR1 SGHAT, CDR2 FQNNGV. Between the trimmed V and J ends, which lost 5 bases and 4 bases, there was a span of 12 bases. The CDR3, as DNA: TGTGCCAGCAGCGCAAACAGTGATTACGAGCAGTACGTC. Its protein product is CASSANSDYEQYV.

This chain joins TRBV11-3 and TRBJ2-1; 12 positions agree with TRBD2. The CDR3 covers 17 residues. In germline, CDR1 is SGHNT, CDR2 YENEEA. Losses at the gene ends were 5 bases for V and 4 bases for J; bases not matched to a gene: 9. For the CDR3, the DNA is TGTGCCAGCAGCGCGGCACGACTAGCGGGAGTGTACAATGAGCAGTTCTTC. It codes for CASSAARLAGVYNEQFF.

V is TRBV5-1 and J is TRBJ1-1, with D possibly matching TRBD1 (6 bases). The CDR3 spans 17 residues. In germline, CDR1 is SGHRS, CDR2 YFSETQ. Trimming removed 0 bases at V and 4 bases at J, with 19 bases between. The DNA of the CDR3 is TGCGCCAGCAGCTTGGGGCTTACGGGGGGCGCCGGCACTGAAGCTTTCTTT. Amino acids: CASSLGLTGGAGTEAFF.

The gene calls are TRBV9 and TRBJ2-1; no definite D call. Per the germline V gene, CDR1 is SGDLS and CDR2 is YYNGEE. Trimming took off 2 bases at V and 0 bases at J, with 9 bases between the two ends. The CDR3 runs to 15 residues. The CDR3 loop reads CASSVTPSSYNEQFF. The CDR3 coding sequence is TGTGCCAGCAGCGTGACTCCAAGCTCCTACAATGAGCAGTTCTTC.

The gene calls are TRBV29-1 and TRBJ2-2; D gene ambiguous. The V end was cut by 5 bases, the J end by 0 bases, with 7 bases between. This CDR3 has 13 amino acids. Looked up from germline, CDR1 is SQVTM and CDR2 is ANQGSEA. CDR3 protein: CSVSHTNTGELFF. Here the CDR3 DNA reads TGCAGCGTTAGTCACACGAACACCGGGGAGCTGTTTTTT.

This sequence joins TRBV4-3 and TRBJ2-3, with 8 bases that match TRBD1. V shed 4 bases, J shed 3 bases, and the junction held 9 bases outside the gene matches. Germline-derived CDR1 and CDR2 are LGHNA and YSLEER. The CDR3 extends over 16 amino acids. The CDR3 DNA reads as TGCGCCAGCAGCCCAGCCCTGACAGGGGCGACAGATACGCAGTATTTT. Protein: CASSPALTGATDTQYF.

The V and J genes are TRBV7-9 and TRBJ2-3, with a possible D match to TRBD2 (5 bases). This CDR3 is 14 amino acids long. Trimming left V 3 bases short and J 3 bases short, with 10 bases between. CDR1 SEHNR and CDR2 FQNEAQ come from the germline V gene (reference sequence). The CDR3 region is CASSFGVRTDTQYF. The CDR3 bases are TGTGCCAGCAGCTTCGGGGTTCGGACAGATACGCAGTATTTT.

Here the CDR3 reads CASSQGREDTEAFF. The CDR3 nucleotides are TGCGCCAGCAGCCAGGGGAGGGAGGACACTGAAGCTTTCTTT. The chain uses TRBV4-1 and TRBJ1-1; D is undetermined. Trimming shortened V by 3 bases and J by 3 bases, and 11 bases separated the two germline ends. This CDR3 comprises 14 residues. Germline lookup yields CDR1 MGHRA and CDR2 YSYEKL.

The J gene is TRBJ2-7, the V gene TRBV7-9, with 12 bases matching TRBD2. The CDR3 consists of 15 residues. From germline, CDR1 is SEHNR and CDR2 FQNEAQ (reference sequence). The CDR3 spells CSSSSGTSGSYEQYV. As DNA, the CDR3 is TGTTCCAGCAGCTCCGGGACTAGCGGGTCCTACGAGCAGTACGTC.

In nucleotides, the CDR3 is TGTGCCAGTAGTACTTATAGCGGGGACCGCTCCTACAATGAGCAGTTCTTC. This gives the protein CASSTYSGDRSYNEQFF. The chain links TRBV19 to TRBJ2-1, with 8 bases lining up with TRBD2. After removal of 4 bases from V and 0 bases from J, the junction contained 8 bases not matched to a gene. The CDR3 has 17 residues. Germline CDR1 LNHDA, CDR2 SQIVND (reference sequence).

This chain uses TRBV5-6 with TRBJ2-3; possibly TRBD1 for D (6 bases). The ends were cut back, 7 bases at V and 2 bases at J, with 14 bases in the middle. CDR1 and CDR2 from the germline V gene are SGHDT and YYEEEE. This CDR3 is built from 14 residues. The CDR3 sequence is CASLRQGPTDTQYF. The CDR3 bases are TGTGCCAGCTTACGGCAGGGGCCCACAGATACGCAGTATTTT. The full variable domain, rest sourced from reference TRBV5-6 and TRBJ2-3, is DAGVTQSPTHLIKTRGQQVTLRCSPKSGHDTVSWYQQALGQGPQFIFQYYEEEERQRGNFPDRFSGHQFPNYSSELNVNALLLGDSALYLCASLRQGPTDTQYFGPGTRLTVL.

The genes are TRBV30 and TRBJ1-5; D unresolved. With 1 base removed from V and 4 bases from J, the gap between germline ends came to 5 bases. This CDR3 has 12 residues. The germline V gene has CDR1 GTSNPN and CDR2 SVGIG (reference sequence). The CDR3 nucleotides are TGTGCCTGGAGTGCTCGTAATCAGCCCCAGCATTTT. Translation: CAWSARNQPQHF. Variable domain in full (rest from reference TRBV30 and TRBJ1-5): SQTIHQWPATLVQPVGSPLSLECTVEGTSNPNLYWYRQAAGRGLQLLFYSVGIGQISSEVPQNLSASRPQDRQFILSSKKLLLSDSGFYLCAWSARNQPQHFGDGTRLSIL.

The rearrangement joins TRBV16 to TRBJ2-5; 7 bases align to TRBD1. This CDR3 is built from 15 residues. Germline V gene lookup returns CDR1 KGHSY and CDR2 FQNENV. Unmatched junction bases numbered 5, after V lost 1 base and J lost 3 bases. The CDR3 nucleotides read TGTGCCAGCAGCCAATGGAAGGGGGCGGAAGAGACCCAGTACTTC. Its translation is CASSQWKGAEETQYF. Looking up the rest from reference TRBV16 and TRBJ2-5 gives the full variable domain: GEEVAQTPKHLVRGEGQKAKLYCAPIKGHSYVFWYQQVLKNEFKFLISFQNENVFDETGMPKERFSAKCLPNSPCSLEIQATKLEDSAVYFCASSQWKGAEETQYFGPGTRLLVL.

With regard to this clone: Germline and junction disagree at one end, which may indicate a read error. The gene calls are TRBV7-9 and TRBJ2-7, with D possibly matching TRBD2 (6 bases). The CDR3 is 14 residues long. CDR1 and CDR2 (germline): SEHNR, FQNEAQ (reference sequence). CDR3 sequence: CSSSHDGLTYEQYF. CDR3 DNA sequence: TGTTCCAGCAGCCACGACGGACTAACCTACGAGCAGTACTTC.

The chain combines TRBV5-1 with TRBJ1-1; D possibly corresponds to TRBD1 (5 bases). This CDR3 spans 13 amino acids. Germline CDR1 reads SGHRS; CDR2 reads YFSETQ. Between the trimmed V and J ends, which lost 4 bases and 7 bases, there was a span of 14 bases. The CDR3 bases are TGCGCCAGCAGCCTAACTACAGGTTTTGAAGCTTTCTTT. The encoded protein is CASSLTTGFEAFF.